The present entry profiles one T cell receptor (beta chain) with its context. This entry is derived from a study of blood T cell repertoires in COVID-19. Across the whole study: Samples came from the United States, Italy and Spain, spanning acute and convalescent COVID-19. PBMCs, B-cell-depleted T cells, or T cells provided the cDNA or gDNA that made up the material.

The CDR3 spans 15 residues. Germline CDR1 MNHEY, CDR2 SVGAGI. V gave up 5 bases and J gave up 0 bases, with 11 bases separating them. Authors' processing steps: Amplification with reference gene primers provided the estimates of nucleated cell counts. The protocol was immunoSEQ multiplex PCR, while the TCRdb copy is restricted to in-frame clones and leaves out a portion. From that table come the V and J calls and clone size; the DNA was used to work out D and trimming. The sample yields about 52,000 clones, roughly 85% seen once. Sequencing was performed on peripheral blood. This receptor was identified in a human donor in a cohort sampled during active COVID-19. V gene TRBV6-5 combines with J gene TRBJ1-5, with no clear D. The CDR3 sequence: CASSRSGPSNQPQHF. DNA for the CDR3: TGTGCCAGCAGTAGATCAGGTCCTAGCAATCAGCCCCAGCATTTT.